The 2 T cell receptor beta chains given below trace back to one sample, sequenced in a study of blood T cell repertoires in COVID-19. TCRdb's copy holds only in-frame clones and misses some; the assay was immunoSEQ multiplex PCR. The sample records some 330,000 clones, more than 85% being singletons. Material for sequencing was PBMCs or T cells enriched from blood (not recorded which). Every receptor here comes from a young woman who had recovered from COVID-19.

The CDR3 nucleotides are TGTGCCAGCAGCTTGAACCAGGGGGCAACAGATACGCAGTATTTT. Translating gives CASSLNQGATDTQYF. The chain has TRBV5-4 and TRBJ2-3, with 8 bases aligning to TRBD1. Germline loops: CDR1 SGHNT, CDR2 YYREEE (reference sequence). V was pared by 1 base and J by 3 bases, with 4 bases of the junction left unmatched. CDR3 length: 15 residues.

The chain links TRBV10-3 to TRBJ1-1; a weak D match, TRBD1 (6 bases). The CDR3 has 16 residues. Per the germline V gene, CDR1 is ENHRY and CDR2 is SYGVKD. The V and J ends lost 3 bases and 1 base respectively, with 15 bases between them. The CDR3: CAISDTPGTTNTEAFF. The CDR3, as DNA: TGTGCCATCAGTGACACACCCGGGACAACGAACACTGAAGCTTTCTTT.